This TCR beta chain comes out of a study of Graves' ophthalmopathy and Graves' hyperthyroidism. With respect to this clonotype: This could be a read error, since a much larger clone is one nucleotide away.

The CDR3 length is 18 residues. Germline loops: CDR1 SGHDT, CDR2 YYEEEE. RNA served as the template for amplifying TCR beta CDR3 regions. RT-PCR was first run with HTBI primers, then multiplex PCR in a second round. TCRdb reprocessed the multiplex PCR reads via MiXCR and lists one record per CDR3 protein. The profile covers more than 550,000 distinct CDR3 sequences, with approximately 39% appearing a single time and under 3.5% taken by the ten largest. This TCR derives from an adult man with Graves' ophthalmopathy. J is TRBJ1-5 and V is TRBV5-6, with TRBD1 as a possible D gene (5 bases). Material: peripheral blood. This chain's CDR3 is CAGSSGFLGLHSNQPQHF. The CDR3 coding sequence is TGTGCCGGCAGCTCGGGGTTCTTGGGACTGCATAGCAATCAGCCCCAGCATTTT.